This T cell receptor beta chain was identified in a study of cytomegalovirus exposure and HLA in healthy donors. Study information: The study's early data release held about 85 million unique TCRs from HLA-typed donors. The study's findings and limits: Indistinguishability led to the exclusion of some V segments, TRBV6-2 and TRBV6-3 included. Most TCR sequences were uncommon, yet certain public TCRs appeared in many donors.

A remark on this clone: Antigen unknown.

V lost 3 bases to trimming and J lost 3 bases, with 15 bases between them. Germline V gene lookup returns CDR1 GTSNPN and CDR2 SVGIG (reference sequence). This CDR3 is 15 amino acids long. 13 Jbeta primers and 60 Vbeta primers were used for the PCR. Sequenced by immunoSEQ multiplex PCR; TCRdb stores in-frame clones only, minus some. The sample comprises nearly 100,000 clones, approximately 76% of which are singletons, and over 15% rests with the top ten. The clonotype originates from a woman aged 60 to 75 in good health and CMV-seropositive. The specimen was PBMCs. The gene calls are TRBV30 and TRBJ2-4; D may be TRBD2 (6 bases). This CDR3 is CAWSKGTGNKNIQYF. As DNA, the CDR3 is TGTGCCTGGAGCAAAGGGACTGGCAACAAAAACATTCAGTACTTC. Full variable domain (remainder filled in from reference TRBV30 and TRBJ2-4): SQTIHQWPATLVQPVGSPLSLECTVEGTSNPNLYWYRQAAGRGLQLLFYSVGIGQISSEVPQNLSASRPQDRQFILSSKKLLLSDSGFYLCAWSKGTGNKNIQYFGAGTRLSVL.